This T cell receptor (beta chain) was found in a study of T cell changes during pregnancy in multiple sclerosis. CDR1 is MNHNS, CDR2 SASEGT, per germline. The CDR3 spans 16 residues. V was trimmed by 2 bases and J by 3 bases, leaving 14 bases between them. TCRdb's table, derived via immunoSEQ multiplex PCR, lists solely in-frame clones and lacks some. The sample contains about 59,000 clones, roughly 94% of which appear only once. Material: CD8+ T cells from peripheral blood mononuclear cells, obtained after pregnancy. The origin of this receptor is a female donor with multiple sclerosis, enrolled in a pregnancy study. The genes are TRBV6-1 and TRBJ2-4, with D maybe TRBD1 (6 bases). The CDR3 DNA follows: TGTGCCAGCAGTGAAAGGGGGTTAGGGGACAAAAACATTCAGTACTTC. This sequence encodes CASSERGLGDKNIQYF.